This T cell receptor beta chain emerged from a study of shared clonotypes between healthy human individuals. Ten or more counts support this clone. Germline V gene lookup returns CDR1 ENHRY and CDR2 SYGVKD. Trimming cost V 3 bases and J 8 bases; bases outside gene matches: 9. CDR3 length: 15 amino acids. Data came from immunoSEQ multiplex PCR; TCRdb stores just in-frame clones and leaves some out. This sample has around 450,000 clones, with roughly 80% found just once. The V call is TRBV10-3, the J call TRBJ2-1; 8 bases map to TRBD2. The sequence was collected from a woman between 40 and 55 years old in good health. Some clones in this sample may be carry-over from other donors' samples. The specimen was PBMCs. CDR3 nucleotides: TGTGCCATCAGTGATCTTGCGGGAGGCCCCTATGAGCAGTTCTTC. It encodes CAISDLAGGPYEQFF.